These T cell receptor beta chains were read from a single sample in a study of long-term antiretroviral therapy in people with HIV. Clones were read by immunoSEQ multiplex PCR, and TCRdb kept only the in-frame ones, dropping some. The sample contains about 37,000 clones, 80% to 85% of which appear only once. The source was unsorted PBMCs, collected 1 year after starting antiretroviral therapy. These receptors all come from a man between 18 and 29 years old with HIV. The CDR3 runs from the conserved cysteine through the conserved F or W. The order of the fields is J gene, V gene, D gene, clone size, CDR3 protein, CDR3 DNA. The D gene is left open where the match is weak. A row's size may be missing; if present it is once, few, many or a size class.

>TRBJ2-2|TRBV5-4|TRBD2|NA
CASSPSSGRRAGELFF
TGTGCCAGCAGCCCATCTAGCGGGAGACGGGCAGGGGAGCTGTTTTTT
>TRBJ1-2|TRBV9|NA|NA
CASSVVGGGYGYTF
TGTGCCAGCAGCGTAGTTGGAGGGGGATATGGCTACACCTTC
>TRBJ2-5|TRBV5-4|TRBD1|NA
CASSLDRGRLTGGRETQYF
TGTGCCAGCAGCTTGGACCGGGGAAGGCTTACAGGGGGCCGGGAGACCCAGTACTTC
>TRBJ2-7|TRBV27|NA|NA
CASSLYGGSYEQYF
TGTGCCAGCAGTTTATATGGGGGGAGCTACGAGCAGTACTTC
>TRBJ2-1|TRBV19|NA|NA
CASSTTGHPYNEQFF
TGTGCCAGTAGTACAACGGGACACCCATACAATGAGCAGTTCTTC
>TRBJ2-7|TRBV9|NA|NA
CASSEGGGYEQYF
TGTGCCAGCAGCGAGGGTGGGGGATACGAGCAGTACTTC
>TRBJ2-3|TRBV5-1|TRBD2|NA
CASSFLAGGLDTQYF
TGCGCCAGCAGCTTCTTAGCGGGGGGGCTAGATACGCAGTATTTT
>TRBJ2-3|TRBV9|NA|NA
CASSARPTDTQYF
TGTGCCAGCAGCGCCAGACCGACAGATACGCAGTATTTT
>TRBJ2-1|TRBV7-3|NA|NA
CASGLGRLNEQFF
TGTGCCAGCGGTCTAGGACGGCTCAATGAGCAGTTCTTC
>TRBJ1-1|TRBV19|NA|NA
CASSIDPGSEAFF
TGTGCCAGTAGTATAGATCCAGGGTCTGAAGCTTTCTTT
>TRBJ2-3|TRBV7-9|NA|NA
CASSLASSDTQYF
TGTGCCAGCAGCCTTGCTTCGTCCGATACGCAGTATTTT
>TRBJ1-1|TRBV6-1|NA|NA
CASSEGENTEAFF
TGTGCCAGCAGTGAAGGAGAGAACACTGAAGCTTTCTTT
>TRBJ1-2|TRBV9|NA|NA
CASSRRNGFGYTF
TGTGCCAGCAGCAGACGTAATGGGTTCGGCTACACCTTC
>TRBJ1-1|TRBV10-3|NA|NA
CAISDSGVSTEAFF
TGTGCCATCAGTGATTCAGGGGTGAGCACTGAAGCTTTCTTT
>TRBJ2-1|TRBV11-3|NA|NA
CASSLGPDSYNEQFF
TGTGCCAGCAGCTTAGGTCCGGATTCCTACAATGAGCAGTTCTTC
>TRBJ1-6|TRBV11-2|NA|NA
CASSLSNSPLHF
TGTGCCAGCAGCTTAAGTAATTCACCCCTCCACTTT
>TRBJ1-1|TRBV5-1|NA|NA
CASRGGKDTEAFF
TGCGCCAGCAGAGGCGGGAAGGACACTGAAGCTTTCTTT
>TRBJ1-3|TRBV7-9|NA|NA
CASLSTRVGNTIYF
TGTGCCAGCCTTTCCACCAGGGTTGGAAACACCATATATTTT
>TRBJ1-2|TRBV6-5|NA|NA
CASSSVGGYTF
TGTGCCAGCAGCTCCGTTGGGGGCTACACCTTC
>TRBJ2-7|TRBV19|NA|NA
CASRGRGVPYEQYF
TGTGCCAGTAGAGGGCGAGGGGTGCCCTACGAGCAGTACTTC
>TRBJ2-2|TRBV2|TRBD2|NA
CASREGHSNTGELFF
TGTGCCAGCCGGGAGGGACACTCTAACACCGGGGAGCTGTTTTTT
>TRBJ1-2|TRBV6-5|NA|NA
CASSYSKTFNKYGYTF
TGTGCCAGCAGTTACTCAAAGACATTCAATAAGTATGGCTACACCTTC
>TRBJ1-1|TRBV27|NA|NA
CASSLAYGGDTEAFF
TGTGCCAGCAGTTTGGCCTATGGCGGGGACACTGAAGCTTTCTTT
>TRBJ1-5|TRBV19|TRBD1|NA
CASSINDRAAQPQHF
TGTGCCAGTAGTATCAACGACAGGGCTGCGCAGCCCCAGCATTTT
>TRBJ2-7|TRBV6-5|NA|NA
CASSYSRTEQYF
TGTGCCAGCAGTTACTCGCGGACCGAGCAGTACTTC
>TRBJ1-2|TRBV5-1|NA|NA
CASSLAAEINYGYTF
TGCGCCAGCAGCTTGGCGGCAGAGATTAACTATGGCTACACCTTC
>TRBJ1-3|TRBV7-2|TRBD1|NA
CASSVDRGTGNTIYF
TGTGCCAGCAGCGTGGACAGGGGGACAGGAAACACCATATATTTT
>TRBJ1-3|TRBV27|NA|NA
CASSSFRGNTIYF
TGTGCCAGCAGTTCTTTCCGGGGAAACACCATATATTTT
>TRBJ2-6|TRBV5-5|NA|NA
CASSSTGSGANVLTF
TGTGCCAGCAGCTCCACAGGATCTGGGGCCAACGTCCTGACTTTC
>TRBJ1-5|TRBV7-4|NA|NA
CASSPRPRGGNQPQHF
TGTGCCAGCAGCCCCCGGCCTCGGGGGGGGAATCAGCCCCAGCATTTT
>TRBJ2-3|TRBV5-1|NA|NA
CASSLETDTQYF
TGCGCCAGCAGCTTGGAAACAGATACGCAGTATTTT
>TRBJ2-7|TRBV29-1|NA|NA
CSVPQHPGATEQYF
TGCAGCGTTCCGCAGCACCCCGGTGCAACCGAGCAGTACTTC
>TRBJ2-7|TRBV4-3|NA|NA
CASSQESSTPYEQYF
TGCGCCAGCAGCCAAGAATCCAGCACCCCCTACGAGCAGTACTTC
>TRBJ2-7|TRBV18|NA|NA
CASSPDRGAYEQYF
TGTGCCAGCTCACCAGATAGGGGGGCGTACGAGCAGTACTTC
>TRBJ1-1|TRBV4-1|NA|NA
CASSLDRNTEAFF
TGCGCCAGCAGCCTTGACAGGAACACTGAAGCTTTCTTT
>TRBJ2-2|TRBV5-8|NA|once
CASSLGQKNTGELFF
TGTGCCAGCAGCTTGGGACAGAAGAACACCGGGGAGCTGTTTTTT
>TRBJ2-6|TRBV7-9|NA|NA
CASSLAPDSGANVLTF
TGTGCCAGCAGCTTAGCGCCAGACTCTGGGGCCAACGTCCTGACTTTC
>TRBJ2-7|TRBV4-3|NA|NA
CASSQDSVYEQYF
TGCGCCAGCAGCCAAGACTCTGTCTACGAGCAGTACTTC
>TRBJ2-7|TRBV7-9|TRBD1|NA
CASSFKPGQGAYEQYF
TGTGCCAGCAGCTTCAAACCGGGACAGGGTGCCTACGAGCAGTACTTC
>TRBJ2-5|TRBV5-5|NA|NA
CASSLVTGLQETQYF
TGTGCCAGCAGCTTGGTTACGGGACTTCAAGAGACCCAGTACTTC